The present T cell receptor (beta chain) was sequenced within a study of blood T cell repertoires in COVID-19. The CDR3 is made up of 18 amino acids. V lost 0 bases, J lost 7 bases, and 24 bases lay in between. Germline V gene lookup returns CDR1 SGHTA and CDR2 FQGTGA. Clones were sequenced by immunoSEQ multiplex PCR, and TCRdb holds only the in-frame ones, with some missing. The sample shows roughly 50,000 clones, just under 80% of them seen only once. The clonotype was recovered from a human donor with active or convalescent COVID-19. The donor label of this sample is uncertain. Sequenced material: peripheral blood. The chain employs TRBV7-3 and TRBJ2-5; TRBD2 is a possible D gene (6 bases). The CDR3 spells CASSLTGNLATRVGTQYF. The CDR3 region has the DNA TGTGCCAGCAGCTTAACGGGCAACCTAGCGACCCGGGTTGGGACCCAGTACTTC.